This TCR beta chain was obtained from a study of T cells in Graves' hyperthyroidism and ophthalmopathy. RNA transcripts gave rise to amplified TCR beta CDR3 regions. First-round RT-PCR of the TCR CDR3 relied on the HTBI primer set. TCRdb redid the calling of the multiplex PCR reads with MiXCR, one entry per CDR3 protein. The data show hundreds of thousands of distinct CDR3 sequences, around 46% seen once. Germline CDR1 is SQVTM and CDR2 is ANQGSEA. V lost 0 bases to trimming and J lost 1 base, with 9 bases between them. The CDR3 is 14 residues long. This clonotype was picked up many times. Its antigen is undetermined. General study findings and limits: Most clonotypes that expanded in the thyroid above 0.001 also showed up in blood.

This receptor was obtained from a woman younger than 35 with Graves' hyperthyroidism. Input material: peripheral blood or thyroid tissue (not recorded which). The chain recombines TRBV29-1 with TRBJ1-1; the D is unclear. CDR3 coding DNA: TGCAGCGTTGAAGATCCGTTAAGGAACACTGAAGCTTTCTTT. Amino acids: CSVEDPLRNTEAFF.